Below are 15 T cell receptor beta chains sequenced from a single sample in a study of Ad26.COV2.S vaccination and SARS-CoV-2 variants. The repertoire was sequenced with immunoSEQ multiplex PCR; TCRdb's copy has only in-frame clones and lacks some. The sample consists of about 350,000 clones, about 87% of them appearing once. Treatment given: over 15 received Ad26.COV2.S at low or high dose, single or two shots; a few received placebo; per-sample allocation not given. The investigators took samples on day 63 after the first vaccine or placebo injection. Sequenced material: peripheral blood, taken in a trial of Ad26.COV2.S vaccine versus placebo. These receptors all stem from a person aged 18-60 years who received the Ad26.COV2.S COVID-19 vaccine or a placebo.

The genes are TRBV5-1 and TRBJ2-1; unclear D gene. Deletions cut 0 bases from V and 1 base from J, with 11 bases between. The length of the CDR3 is 16 residues. The germline CDR1 and CDR2 sequences are SGHRS and YFSETQ. The CDR3 nucleotides read TGCGCCAGCAGCTTGGACGCGGTGGTGTCCTACAATGAGCAGTTCTTC. Encoded protein: CASSLDAVVSYNEQFF.

This clone was counted once. The rearrangement uses TRBV7-3 and TRBJ2-7, with 7 bases lining up with TRBD2. V was pared by 4 bases and J by 3 bases, with 6 bases of the junction left unmatched. In germline, CDR1 is SGHTA, CDR2 FQGTGA. The CDR3 loop spans 14 amino acids. CDR3 nucleotides: TGTGCCAGCAGCTCCGGGGACTACCTCTACGAGCAGTACTTC. This gives the protein CASSSGDYLYEQYF.

The chain combines TRBV15 with TRBJ2-6; D remains unclear. Germline values: CDR1 LNHNV, CDR2 YYDKDF (reference sequence). Trimming removed 5 bases at V and 8 bases at J, with 10 bases between. The CDR3 length is 13 residues. In nucleotides, the CDR3 is TGTGCCACCAGCGATATCAGGACCAACGTCCTGACTTTC. This codes for CATSDIRTNVLTF.

The chain combines TRBV10-2 with TRBJ2-3, with TRBD1 as a possible D gene (6 bases). Deletions cut 6 bases from V and 1 base from J, with 11 bases between. Germline V gene lookup returns CDR1 WSHSY and CDR2 SAAADI. This CDR3 spans 14 amino acids. DNA of the CDR3: TGCGCCAGCAGGGGGACATCTGGCACAGATACGCAGTATTTT. Translating gives CASRGTSGTDTQYF.

The chain has TRBV2 and TRBJ1-5; D gene unclear. The V end lost 4 bases, the J end lost 4 bases, and 14 bases lay between the germline ends. The CDR3 loop spans 15 amino acids. Germline CDR1 reads SNHLY; CDR2 reads FYNNEI. The CDR3: CASSVGPRPNQPQHF. The CDR3, as DNA: TGTGCCAGCAGTGTAGGGCCGCGTCCTAATCAGCCCCAGCATTTT. Full variable domain (rest looked up from reference TRBV2 and TRBJ1-5): EPEVTQTPSHQVTQMGQEVILRCVPISNHLYFYWYRQILGQKVEFLVSFYNNEISEKSEIFDDQFSVERPDGSNFTLKIRSTKLEDSAMYFCASSVGPRPNQPQHFGDGTRLSIL.

V usage is TRBV27 and J usage is TRBJ2-1; 11 bases are shared with TRBD2. V lost 5 bases to trimming and J lost 2 bases; unmatched junction nucleotides: 11. The CDR3 totals 18 residues. The V gene's germline CDR1 is MNHEY and CDR2 SMNVEV (reference sequence). The CDR3: CASSLRLAGGFTYNEQFF. In DNA form, the CDR3 reads TGTGCCAGCAGTCTACGTTTAGCGGGAGGGTTTACCTACAATGAGCAGTTCTTC.

The V and J genes are TRBV4-1 and TRBJ2-1; possible D gene TRBD1, 5 bases. From germline, CDR1 is MGHRA and CDR2 YSYEKL. This CDR3 spans 15 amino acids. With 0 bases removed from V and 6 bases from J, the gap between germline ends came to 12 bases. The CDR3 here is CASSQEVARANEQFF. The CDR3 DNA reads as TGCGCCAGCAGCCAAGAAGTCGCCAGGGCCAATGAGCAGTTCTTC.

The gene calls are TRBV5-1 and TRBJ2-5, with TRBD2 matching 12 bases. Germline lookup yields CDR1 SGHRS and CDR2 YFSETQ. The CDR3 runs 17 residues. Germline trimming cut 4 bases from V and 1 base from J; bases unmatched to any gene: 8. CDR3 bases: TGCGCCAGCAGCCCCGGGACTAGCGGGCGCTCCCAAGAGACCCAGTACTTC. It yields the protein CASSPGTSGRSQETQYF.

The chain couples TRBV11-2 to TRBJ2-3, with D perhaps given as TRBD1 or TRBD2 (6 bases each). Germline CDR1 and CDR2: SGHAT and FQNNGV. V lost 5 bases and J 3 bases, leaving 15 bases between the germline ends. The CDR3 contains 15 residues. The CDR3 DNA reads TGTGCCAGCAGCCTAATACCGGGGGCGACAGATACGCAGTATTTT. It encodes CASSLIPGATDTQYF.

The CDR3 bases are TGTGCCAGCAGTTACCGGACAGCCGATCAGCCCCAGCATTTT. It translates to CASSYRTADQPQHF. This chain links TRBV6-5 with TRBJ1-5; tentative D call: TRBD1 (6 bases). In germline, CDR1 is MNHEY, CDR2 SVGAGI. Trimming removed 2 bases from V and 5 bases from J, with 10 bases in between. This CDR3 has 14 amino acids.

The chain combines TRBV19 with TRBJ1-5; no reliable D call. In germline, CDR1 is LNHDA, CDR2 SQIVND (reference sequence). CDR3 size: 12 residues. V was trimmed by 3 bases and J by 4 bases, leaving 4 bases between them. The CDR3 DNA follows: TGTGCCAGTAGTATGGTTAATCAGCCCCAGCATTTT. It is translated as CASSMVNQPQHF.

The chain carries TRBV28 and TRBJ2-7; 11 bases agree with TRBD2. CDR3 length equals 16 residues. Germline V gene sequence: CDR1 MDHEN, CDR2 SYDVKM. Trimming cost V 1 base and J 4 bases; bases outside gene matches: 6. CDR3 coding DNA: TGTGCCAGCAGTTTATTGGGTAGCGGGGGGGTATACGAGCAGTACTTC. Amino acid sequence: CASSLLGSGGVYEQYF.

This CDR3 is CASSPRQGGGQPQHF. In DNA form, the CDR3 reads TGTGCCAGCAGCCCGCGACAGGGAGGGGGTCAGCCCCAGCATTTT. This chain connects TRBV3-1 (or the pseudogene TRBV3-2) to TRBJ1-5; 7 nucleotides line up with TRBD1. Germline assignment: CDR1 LGHDT and CDR2 YNNKEL (reference sequence). The ends lost 4 bases at V and 6 bases at J; junction bases unmatched: 9. CDR3 length: 15 residues.

The chain links TRBV2 to TRBJ1-2; D perhaps matches TRBD1 (5 bases). The V and J ends lost 7 bases and 2 bases respectively, with 20 bases between them. The CDR3 covers 16 residues. Germline V gene lookup returns CDR1 SNHLY and CDR2 FYNNEI. CDR3 residues: CASIFNRDGPNYGYTF. The CDR3 nucleotides read TGTGCCAGCATTTTCAATCGGGACGGACCAAACTATGGCTACACCTTC.

This clone occurred a few times. The chain has TRBV10-2 and TRBJ1-5, with D perhaps matching TRBD1 (6 bases). From germline, CDR1 is WSHSY and CDR2 SAAADI. The CDR3 has 14 residues. The V and J ends lost 2 bases and 10 bases respectively, with 15 bases between them. The DNA for the CDR3 is TGCGCCAGCAGTGAGACGGGGGCGTCACTTCCCCAGCATTTT. This encodes CASSETGASLPQHF.